This T cell receptor beta chain was sequenced during a study of OX40 agonist ivuxolimab in advanced cancers. In the study overall: Ivuxolimab was a fully human IgG2 agonistic monoclonal antibody targeting the costimulatory receptor OX40 (CD134). Intravenous ivuxolimab was administered to patients every 2 weeks at six dose levels: 0.01, 0.1, 0.3, 1.5, 3 and 10 mg/kg. Among the roughly 54 dose-escalation patients, some 20 had hepatocellular carcinoma, around 15 melanoma, 9 renal cell carcinoma and 9 head and neck cancer. In the dose-escalation cohort, about four fifths of patients were male, and the mean age was 60 years with a range of about 20 to 79. Patients were allowed to have had prior anti-PD-1, anti-PD-L1 or anti-CTLA-4 therapy, and 40% of the dose-escalation patients had previously received checkpoint inhibitors. Partial responses occurred in three dose-escalation patients: two with cutaneous melanoma and one with hepatocellular carcinoma. The purpose of peripheral TCRbeta sequencing was to test whether ivuxolimab changed TCR sequence diversity and led to clonal T-cell expansion. The monotherapy dose-escalation portion (N of about 52 patients) of the phase I ivuxolimab trial is reported in the paper.

For sequencing of the TCRbeta CDR3 region, genomic DNA was extracted from the sorted cells. The immunoSEQ Assay was used for sequencing of TCRbeta CDR3 regions. Here the immuneACCESS table is served through TCRdb, limited to in-frame sequences with V and J called. Missing clones are a known gap in these copies; in checked studies unresolved V genes cover under half, and the rest lacks a known reason. The sample table records roughly 100,000 clones; just over 90% of these occur just once. About 0.5% of the sample lies in the top ten. The trial excluded patients who had a history of autoimmune disease or were on systemic immunosuppression. Peripheral blood for TCR sequencing was collected from all dose cohorts at baseline, on cycle 4 day 1, and on cycle 7 day 1. The samples were drawn from a first-in-human, open-label, multicenter phase I dose-escalation trial of ivuxolimab. Adults with locally advanced or metastatic head and neck squamous cell, hepatocellular, melanoma or renal cell carcinoma were enrolled in the trial. Before TCR sequencing, CD4+ T cells and CD8+ T cells from peripheral blood were sorted into separate populations.

Summary of the overall study and its limitations: After ivuxolimab, CD8+ T cells had more expanded clones than CD4+ T cells on average. Clonal expansion of both CD4+ and CD8+ blood T cells was observed from baseline to week 6 at doses 0.1 to 3.0 mg/kg. In the 0.1-3.0 mg/kg groups, partial responders were among the patients with the lowest normalized peripheral clonal expansion, particularly in CD8+ T cells. Antigen specificity was not determined for the clonally expanded peripheral T cells. Low levels of normalized T-cell clonal expansion were also shown by some nonresponding patients.

For CDR1 and CDR2, the germline V gene lists MDHEN and SYDVKM. The CDR3 spans 13 residues, from the cysteine through the phenylalanine. Of the read, only the CDR3 DNA is kept; its 39 bases are in frame from base 1. V is cut by 5 bases and J by 5 bases, and the space between the germline ends is 10 bases. About this clone: Its binding antigen is unknown. Base qualities are missing; no much larger clone stands one base away.

Sequences were derived from CD4+ or CD8+ T cells sorted from blood, sampled in a trial of the OX40 agonist ivuxolimab. The sequence came from an adult with an advanced solid tumor such as melanoma, head and neck, liver or kidney cancer. The sequence is built from TRBV28 and TRBJ2-1, with the D gene too uncertain to name. The bases read TGTGCCAGCAGTAGGTATACGCACAATGAGCAGTTCTTC. It is translated as CASSRYTHNEQFF.